The entry that follows covers one T cell receptor beta chain sequence. Its matching antigen is unknown. The data derive from a study of a mutant IDH1 vaccine in newly diagnosed glioma. Germline CDR1 and CDR2: SQVTM and ANQGSEA. This CDR3 spans 12 amino acids. V lost 6 bases and J lost 7; bases outside the gene matches: 8. Using immunoSEQ multiplex PCR, the repertoire was profiled, and TCRdb retains in-frame clones only, with some absent. The sample shows 34,000 or so clones, roughly 78% of them seen only once. Time point given: week 11, during vaccination. In every dose of vaccine, 300 ug of mutant IDH1 20-mer peptide was given alongside topical imiquimod.

The clonotype comes from a man under 40 with glioma. The gene calls are TRBV29-1 and TRBJ2-7, with 8 nucleotides matching TRBD1. Sample: PBMCs, taken from a glioma patient whose treatment included an IDH1 peptide vaccine. The CDR3 DNA sequence: TGCAGCGTGGGAACAGGGGGTGATGAGCAGTACTTC. It codes for CSVGTGGDEQYF.